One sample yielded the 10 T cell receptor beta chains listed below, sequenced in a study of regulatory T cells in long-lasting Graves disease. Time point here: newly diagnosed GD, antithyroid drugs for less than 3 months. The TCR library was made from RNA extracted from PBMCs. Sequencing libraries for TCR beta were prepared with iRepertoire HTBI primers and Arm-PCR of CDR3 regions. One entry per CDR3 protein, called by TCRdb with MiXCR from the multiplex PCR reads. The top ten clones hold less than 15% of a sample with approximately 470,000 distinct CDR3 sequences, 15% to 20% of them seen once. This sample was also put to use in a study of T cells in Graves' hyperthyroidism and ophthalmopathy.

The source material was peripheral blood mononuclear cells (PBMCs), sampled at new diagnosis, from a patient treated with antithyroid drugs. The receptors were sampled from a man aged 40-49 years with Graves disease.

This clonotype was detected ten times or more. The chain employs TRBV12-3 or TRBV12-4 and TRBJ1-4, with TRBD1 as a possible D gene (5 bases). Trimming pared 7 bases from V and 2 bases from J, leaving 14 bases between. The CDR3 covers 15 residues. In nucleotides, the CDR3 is TGTGCCAGCATCGAGGGGAGTGGGACTAATGAAAAACTGTTTTTT. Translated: CASIEGSGTNEKLFF.

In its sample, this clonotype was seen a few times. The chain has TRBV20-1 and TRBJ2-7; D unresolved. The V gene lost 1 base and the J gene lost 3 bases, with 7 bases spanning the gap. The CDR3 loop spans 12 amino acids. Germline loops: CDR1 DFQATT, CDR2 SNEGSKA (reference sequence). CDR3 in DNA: TGCAGTGCTAGAGCACAGAACTACGAGCAGTACTTC. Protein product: CSARAQNYEQYF.

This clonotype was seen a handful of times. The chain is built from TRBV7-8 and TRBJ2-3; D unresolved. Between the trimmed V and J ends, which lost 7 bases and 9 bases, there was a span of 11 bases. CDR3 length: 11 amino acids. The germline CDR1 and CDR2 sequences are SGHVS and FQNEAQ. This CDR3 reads CASTPDVTQYF. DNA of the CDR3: TGTGCCAGCACTCCGGACGTAACGCAGTATTTT.

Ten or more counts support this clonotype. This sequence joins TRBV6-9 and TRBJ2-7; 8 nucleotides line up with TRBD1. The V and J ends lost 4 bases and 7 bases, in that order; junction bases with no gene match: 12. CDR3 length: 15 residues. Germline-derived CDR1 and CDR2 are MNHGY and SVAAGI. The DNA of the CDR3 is TGTGCCAGCAGTTTAATTTCGGACAGGGTTGAGGAGCAGTACTTC. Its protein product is CASSLISDRVEEQYF.

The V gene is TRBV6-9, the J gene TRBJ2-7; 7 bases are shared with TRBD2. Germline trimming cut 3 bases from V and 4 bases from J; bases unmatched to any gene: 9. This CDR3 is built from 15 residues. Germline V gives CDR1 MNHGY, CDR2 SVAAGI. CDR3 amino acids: CASSYDPAGKYEQYF. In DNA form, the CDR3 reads TGTGCCAGCAGTTACGATCCAGCGGGAAAATACGAGCAGTACTTC.

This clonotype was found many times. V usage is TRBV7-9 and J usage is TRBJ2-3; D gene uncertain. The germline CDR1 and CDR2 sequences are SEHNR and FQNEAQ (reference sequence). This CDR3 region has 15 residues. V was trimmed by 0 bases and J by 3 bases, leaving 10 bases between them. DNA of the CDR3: TGTGCCAGCAGCTTAGCCCCCATGGTGACAGATACGCAGTATTTT. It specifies CASSLAPMVTDTQYF.

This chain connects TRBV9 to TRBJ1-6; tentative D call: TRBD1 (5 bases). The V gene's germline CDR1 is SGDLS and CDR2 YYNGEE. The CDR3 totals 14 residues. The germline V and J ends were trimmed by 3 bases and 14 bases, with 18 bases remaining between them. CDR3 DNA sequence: TGTGCCAGCAGCGAACGACAGAGCCTGGGGGCCCTCCACTTT. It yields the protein CASSERQSLGALHF.

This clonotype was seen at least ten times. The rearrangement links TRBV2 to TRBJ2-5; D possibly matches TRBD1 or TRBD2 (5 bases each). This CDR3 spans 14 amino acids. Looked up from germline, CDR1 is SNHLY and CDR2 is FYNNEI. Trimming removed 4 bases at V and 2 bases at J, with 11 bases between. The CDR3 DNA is TGTGCCAGCAGTGCAACCGGGGCTCAAGAGACCCAGTACTTC. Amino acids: CASSATGAQETQYF.

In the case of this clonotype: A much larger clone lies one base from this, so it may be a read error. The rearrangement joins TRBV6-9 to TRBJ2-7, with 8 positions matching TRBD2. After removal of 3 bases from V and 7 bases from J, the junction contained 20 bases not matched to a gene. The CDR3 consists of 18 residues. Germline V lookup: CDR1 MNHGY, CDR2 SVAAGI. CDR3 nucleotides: TGTGCCAGCAGTTACTCACCCGGGATTAGCGGGGAGGTGGGGGAGCAGTACTTC. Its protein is CASSYSPGISGEVGEQYF.

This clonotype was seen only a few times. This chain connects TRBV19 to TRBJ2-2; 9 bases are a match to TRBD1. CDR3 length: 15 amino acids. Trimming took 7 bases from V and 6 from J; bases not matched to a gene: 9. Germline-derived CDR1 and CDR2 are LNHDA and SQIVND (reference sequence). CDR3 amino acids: CASNSGTGMAGELFF. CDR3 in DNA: TGTGCCAGTAACTCCGGGACAGGGATGGCCGGGGAGCTGTTTTTT.